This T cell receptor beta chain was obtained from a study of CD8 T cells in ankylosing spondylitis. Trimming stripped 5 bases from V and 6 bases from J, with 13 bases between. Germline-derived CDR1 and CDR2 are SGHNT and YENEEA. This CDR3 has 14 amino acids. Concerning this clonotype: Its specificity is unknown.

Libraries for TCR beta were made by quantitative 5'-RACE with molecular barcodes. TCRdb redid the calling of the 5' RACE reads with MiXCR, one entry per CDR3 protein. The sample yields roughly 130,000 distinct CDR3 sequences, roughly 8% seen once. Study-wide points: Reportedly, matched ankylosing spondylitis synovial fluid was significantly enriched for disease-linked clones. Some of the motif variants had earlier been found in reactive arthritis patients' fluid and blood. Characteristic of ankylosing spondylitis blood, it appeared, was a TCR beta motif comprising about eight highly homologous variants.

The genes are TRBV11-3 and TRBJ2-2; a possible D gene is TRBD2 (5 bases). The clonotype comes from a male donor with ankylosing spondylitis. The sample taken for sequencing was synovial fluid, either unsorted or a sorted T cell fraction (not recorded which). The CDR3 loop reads CASSTPTSSGELFF. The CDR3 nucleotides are TGTGCCAGCAGCACGCCAACTAGTTCCGGGGAGCTGTTTTTT.